This T cell receptor (beta chain) was captured in a study of T cells in Graves' hyperthyroidism and ophthalmopathy. There were TCR beta CDR3 regions amplified from RNA transcripts. First-round RT-PCR of the TCR CDR3 relied on the HTBI primer set. MiXCR, applied by TCRdb to the multiplex PCR reads, yields one record per CDR3 protein. The repertoire includes over 90,000 distinct CDR3 sequences, roughly 47% of them detected once, and about 25% sits in the top ten. V was shortened by 4 bases and J by 2 bases, with 12 bases between the two germline ends. The CDR3 runs 14 residues. CDR1 is SNHLY and CDR2 is FYNNEI in the germline V gene.

The sample consisted of blood. The clonotype comes from a man aged 40-49 years with Graves' hyperthyroidism. This rearrangement joins TRBV2 to TRBJ2-7; D is perhaps TRBD1 (5 bases). CDR3 in DNA: TGTGCCAGCAGTGCAGGGTGGTTTACCTACGAGCAGTACTTC. This translates into CASSAGWFTYEQYF.